The rows below give T cell receptor beta chains drawn from one sample of a study of brain T cells in children with intractable seizures. Profiling relied on immunoSEQ multiplex PCR, and the TCRdb table lists in-frame clones only, not all of them. This table has 95,000 to 120,000 clones, 94% appearing once. The input for sequencing was peripheral blood, taken at surgery. These receptors originate from a boy in the first two years of life with hemimegalencephaly and intractable seizures. CDR3s include the opening cysteine and the closing phenylalanine or tryptophan. Each record gives: CDR3 protein, CDR3 DNA, CDR3 length, clone size, D gene, V gene, J gene. A D gene is named only where the DNA matches it firmly. The size of a clone is reported for some rows only, either as once, few or many, or as a class for expanded clones.

CDR3 protein: CSVGLAGPGELFF
CDR3 DNA: TGCAGCGTTGGACTAGCGGGACCCGGGGAGCTGTTTTTT
CDR3 length: 13
clone size: .
D gene: TRBD2
V gene: TRBV29-1
J gene: TRBJ2-2

CDR3 protein: CASSVGLAGNNEQFF
CDR3 DNA: TGTGCCAGTTCAGTGGGGCTAGCGGGAAACAATGAGCAGTTCTTC
CDR3 length: 15
clone size: .
D gene: TRBD2
V gene: TRBV27
J gene: TRBJ2-1

CDR3 protein: CASSVRSTDTQYF
CDR3 DNA: TGTGCCAGCAGCGTAAGGAGTACAGATACGCAGTATTTT
CDR3 length: 13
clone size: .
D gene: .
V gene: TRBV9
J gene: TRBJ2-3

CDR3 protein: CASSLALAGSPPGELFF
CDR3 DNA: TGTGCCAGCAGCTTAGCCCTAGCGGGGAGTCCTCCCGGGGAGCTGTTTTTT
CDR3 length: 17
clone size: .
D gene: TRBD2
V gene: TRBV7-2
J gene: TRBJ2-2

CDR3 protein: CSVSSYNEQFF
CDR3 DNA: TGCAGCGTTAGCTCCTACAATGAGCAGTTCTTC
CDR3 length: 11
clone size: .
D gene: .
V gene: TRBV29-1
J gene: TRBJ2-1

CDR3 protein: CATSDSGPGELFF
CDR3 DNA: TGTGCCACCAGTGATTCGGGGCCCGGGGAGCTGTTTTTT
CDR3 length: 13
clone size: .
D gene: .
V gene: TRBV24-1
J gene: TRBJ2-2

CDR3 protein: CASSQLYNEQFF
CDR3 DNA: TGTGCCAGCAGCCAACTATACAATGAGCAGTTCTTC
CDR3 length: 12
clone size: .
D gene: .
V gene: TRBV3-1/TRBV3-2
J gene: TRBJ2-1

CDR3 protein: CASSPSPGQSDEKLFF
CDR3 DNA: TGTGCCAGCTCACCCTCCCCAGGGCAATCGGATGAAAAACTGTTTTTT
CDR3 length: 16
clone size: .
D gene: .
V gene: TRBV18
J gene: TRBJ1-4

CDR3 protein: CATTGLHETQYF
CDR3 DNA: TGTGCCACCACAGGGCTCCACGAGACCCAGTACTTC
CDR3 length: 12
clone size: .
D gene: .
V gene: TRBV15
J gene: TRBJ2-5

CDR3 protein: CASSDRARNTEAFF
CDR3 DNA: TGCGCCAGCAGCGACAGGGCCCGGAACACTGAAGCTTTCTTT
CDR3 length: 14
clone size: .
D gene: TRBD1
V gene: TRBV4-1
J gene: TRBJ1-1

CDR3 protein: CASSLGGIGQFF
CDR3 DNA: TGTGCCAGCAGCTTAGGAGGCATCGGGCAGTTCTTC
CDR3 length: 12
clone size: .
D gene: .
V gene: TRBV7-2
J gene: TRBJ2-1

CDR3 protein: CASSQFPGQGNTEAFF
CDR3 DNA: TGTGCCAGCAGCCAATTTCCAGGACAGGGCAACACTGAAGCTTTCTTT
CDR3 length: 16
clone size: .
D gene: TRBD1
V gene: TRBV3-1/TRBV3-2
J gene: TRBJ1-1

CDR3 protein: CASSFTGANQETQYF
CDR3 DNA: TGCGCCAGCAGCTTTACGGGAGCTAATCAAGAGACCCAGTACTTC
CDR3 length: 15
clone size: .
D gene: .
V gene: TRBV5-1
J gene: TRBJ2-5

CDR3 protein: CAISEMAGGYEQYF
CDR3 DNA: TGTGCCATCAGTGAGATGGCGGGAGGCTACGAGCAGTACTTC
CDR3 length: 14
clone size: .
D gene: TRBD2
V gene: TRBV10-3
J gene: TRBJ2-7

CDR3 protein: CASSLYAGGSPLHF
CDR3 DNA: TGTGCCAGCAGTTTATACGCTGGGGGTTCGCCCCTCCACTTT
CDR3 length: 14
clone size: once
D gene: .
V gene: TRBV28
J gene: TRBJ1-6

CDR3 protein: CASSYGTGGRQYF
CDR3 DNA: TGTGCCAGCAGTTACGGGACAGGGGGTAGGCAGTACTTC
CDR3 length: 13
clone size: .
D gene: TRBD1
V gene: TRBV6-2/TRBV6-3
J gene: TRBJ2-7

CDR3 protein: CASSLAGSTRDTYEQYF
CDR3 DNA: TGTGCCAGCAGCTTAGCAGGATCGACTAGAGATACCTACGAGCAGTACTTC
CDR3 length: 17
clone size: .
D gene: .
V gene: TRBV7-9
J gene: TRBJ2-7

CDR3 protein: CASSLLVAGGRETQYF
CDR3 DNA: TGTGCCAGCAGTTTATTAGTAGCGGGAGGGCGGGAGACCCAGTACTTC
CDR3 length: 16
clone size: .
D gene: TRBD2
V gene: TRBV28
J gene: TRBJ2-5

CDR3 protein: CASSVTGNTGELFF
CDR3 DNA: TGCGCCAGCAGCGTCACAGGGAACACCGGGGAGCTGTTTTTT
CDR3 length: 14
clone size: .
D gene: .
V gene: TRBV5-1
J gene: TRBJ2-2

CDR3 protein: CASSYDRGLYNSPLHF
CDR3 DNA: TGTGCCAGCAGTTACGACAGGGGCCTATATAATTCACCCCTCCACTTT
CDR3 length: 16
clone size: .
D gene: TRBD1
V gene: TRBV6-5
J gene: TRBJ1-6

CDR3 protein: CASSLYRNTEAFF
CDR3 DNA: TGTGCCAGCAGTTTATACAGGAACACTGAAGCTTTCTTT
CDR3 length: 13
clone size: .
D gene: .
V gene: TRBV28
J gene: TRBJ1-1

CDR3 protein: CASTIRGGTEAFF
CDR3 DNA: TGTGCCAGTACCATAAGGGGGGGAACTGAAGCTTTCTTT
CDR3 length: 13
clone size: .
D gene: .
V gene: TRBV19
J gene: TRBJ1-1

CDR3 protein: CASPRLGTGELFF
CDR3 DNA: TGTGCCAGCCCCCGACTTGGAACCGGGGAGCTGTTTTTT
CDR3 length: 13
clone size: .
D gene: .
V gene: TRBV6-8
J gene: TRBJ2-2

CDR3 protein: CASRAGPYEQYF
CDR3 DNA: TGTGCCAGCAGGGCAGGCCCCTACGAGCAGTACTTC
CDR3 length: 12
clone size: .
D gene: .
V gene: TRBV2
J gene: TRBJ2-7

CDR3 protein: CASSLLGSGSLVYEQFF
CDR3 DNA: TGTGCCAGCAGTTTATTGGGCAGCGGGTCGCTAGTTTACGAGCAGTTCTTC
CDR3 length: 17
clone size: .
D gene: .
V gene: TRBV28
J gene: TRBJ2-1

CDR3 protein: CASSQGASNQPQHF
CDR3 DNA: TGCGCCAGCAGCCAAGGAGCTAGCAATCAGCCCCAGCATTTT
CDR3 length: 14
clone size: .
D gene: .
V gene: TRBV4-1
J gene: TRBJ1-5

CDR3 protein: CASSIFCVGLAFLKGSYEQYF
CDR3 DNA: TGTGCCAGCAGCATTTTTTGTGTGGGACTAGCTTTTCTAAAGGGCTCCTACGAGCAGTACTTC
CDR3 length: 21
clone size: .
D gene: .
V gene: TRBV21-1
J gene: TRBJ2-7

CDR3 protein: CSALGETQYF
CDR3 DNA: TGCAGTGCGCTAGGGGAGACCCAGTACTTC
CDR3 length: 10
clone size: .
D gene: .
V gene: TRBV20-1
J gene: TRBJ2-5

CDR3 protein: CASSKRGLEQFF
CDR3 DNA: TGCGCCAGCAGCAAAAGGGGTCTTGAGCAGTTCTTC
CDR3 length: 12
clone size: .
D gene: .
V gene: TRBV4-3
J gene: TRBJ2-1